What follows describes a single T cell receptor (beta chain). This sample stems from a study of blood T cell repertoires in COVID-19. Study details: The origin of the acute and convalescent COVID-19 samples was the United States, Italy and Spain. Nucleic acid was either cDNA or gDNA, and it came from T cells, B-cell-depleted T cells, or PBMCs.

Trimming removed 6 bases from V and 5 bases from J; junction bases left unmatched: 17. Germline V gene sequence: CDR1 DFQATT, CDR2 SNEGSKA (reference sequence). The CDR3 runs 17 residues. The Seattle patients joined while their infection was active and were tracked longitudinally afterward. In the authors' workflow: Estimation of nucleated cell counts relied on the amplification of reference gene primers. Assay: immunoSEQ multiplex PCR; the TCRdb copy retains only in-frame clones and omits some. That table furnishes V, J and clone size, whereas the DNA furnished D and trimming. The sample records tens of thousands of clones, roughly 72% being singletons.

V and J are TRBV20-1 and TRBJ1-5; TRBD1 agrees at 9 bases. The clonotype was recovered from a woman in her 70s with COVID-19, enrolled during active disease. Material for sequencing was peripheral blood. The CDR3 DNA reads as TGCAGTGCGAGTGGGACAGGGAGACCGTTAAGCGATCAGCCCCAGCATTTT. This translates into CSASGTGRPLSDQPQHF.